This TCR beta chain was profiled in a study of regulatory and conventional T cells in RAG deficiency. Study results and limitations: Shannon entropy fell and Simpson indices rose in RAG-deficient patients.

This clone was recorded once. The antigen is unknown. The data were produced by immunoSEQ multiplex PCR, yet TCRdb's version contains in-frame clones alone and is incomplete. Of about 46,000 clones listed, around 90% are singletons. This CDR3 region has 16 residues. Germline V lookup: CDR1 SGHVS, CDR2 FNYEAQ. V was pared by 5 bases and J by 5 bases, with 21 bases between. Conventional CD4+ T cells were sorted from blood as CD25-low CD127-high cells. This sample also appeared in a second study, on regulatory T cells. As that study records: Amplification used 52 TRBV primers and 13 TRBJ primers.

Material for sequencing was CD4+ effector T cells sorted from blood. The chain recombines TRBV7-6 with TRBJ2-5; D may correspond to TRBD1 or TRBD2 (5 bases each). The receptor was isolated from a human donor in good health. The DNA of the CDR3 is TGTGCCAGCAGCCCTGACGGGGCTAGCCTCCTGGAGACCCAGTACTTC. Translating it yields CASSPDGASLLETQYF. Looking up the rest from reference TRBV7-6 and TRBJ2-5 gives the full variable domain: GAGVSQSPRYKVTKRGQDVALRCDPISGHVSLYWYRQALGQGPEFLTYFNYEAQQDKSGLPNDRFSAERPEGSISTLTIQRTEQRDSAMYRCASSPDGASLLETQYFGPGTRLLVL.